Below are 10 T cell receptor beta chains sequenced from a single sample in a study of cytomegalovirus exposure and HLA in healthy donors. In the PCR, 60 Vbeta and 13 Jbeta primers were used. The protocol was immunoSEQ multiplex PCR, while the TCRdb copy is restricted to in-frame clones and leaves out a portion. The sample shows 110,000 to 150,000 clones, approximately 80% of them seen only once. The specimen sequenced was PBMCs. The receptor set was obtained from a woman aged 40 to 50 in good health and CMV-seropositive.

This chain connects TRBV6-6 to TRBJ1-2, with 8 bases lining up with TRBD1. The CDR3 sequence is 13 residues long. The V and J ends lost 4 bases and 3 bases, in that order; junction bases with no gene match: 1. The germline V gene encodes CDR1 MNHNY and CDR2 SVGAGI (reference sequence). This chain's CDR3 is CASSSTGDYGYTF. The CDR3 DNA follows: TGTGCCAGCAGTTCGACAGGGGACTATGGCTACACCTTC.

The CDR3 sequence: CAWRPDSQNTEAFF. The CDR3 nucleotides are TGTGCCTGGAGACCAGACAGTCAGAACACTGAAGCTTTCTTT. The chain combines TRBV30 with TRBJ1-1; perhaps TRBD1 as D (5 bases). V was trimmed by 3 bases and J by 1 base, leaving 12 bases between them. CDR1 GTSNPN and CDR2 SVGIG come from the germline V gene (reference sequence). The CDR3 has 14 amino acids.

The DNA of the CDR3 is TGCGCCAGCAGCTTGGGAGGTTGGGGGACACAAGAGACCCAGTACTTC. Its translation: CASSLGGWGTQETQYF. V is TRBV5-1 and J is TRBJ2-5; D may be TRBD1 (6 bases). The CDR3 contains 16 residues. V was clipped by 0 bases and J by 2 bases, with 14 bases between them. Germline loops: CDR1 SGHRS, CDR2 YFSETQ. The entire variable domain, with the rest obtained from reference TRBV5-1 and TRBJ2-5, is as follows: KAGVTQTPRYLIKTRGQQVTLSCSPISGHRSVSWYQQTPGQGLQFLFEYFSETQRNKGNFPGRFSGRQFSNSRSEMNVSTLELGDSALYLCASSLGGWGTQETQYFGPGTRLLVL.

This chain connects TRBV25-1 to TRBJ2-1; 9 bases line up with TRBD1. The length of the CDR3 is 14 residues. Germline values: CDR1 MGHDK, CDR2 SYGVNS. The junction had 8 bases not matched to a gene; V was cut back by 7 bases and J by 7 bases. CDR3 amino acids: CASNPGQGLNEQFF. In DNA, the CDR3 is TGTGCCAGCAACCCGGGACAGGGATTGAATGAGCAGTTCTTC.

The chain couples TRBV30 to TRBJ1-3; 9 nucleotides align to TRBD1. This CDR3 contains 14 residues. Germline assignment: CDR1 GTSNPN and CDR2 SVGIG (reference sequence). V shed 5 bases, J shed 1 base, and the junction held 3 bases outside the gene matches. CDR3 amino acids: CAWDRGNSGNTIYF. CDR3 nucleotide sequence: TGTGCCTGGGACAGGGGGAATTCTGGAAACACCATATATTTT.

J is TRBJ1-1 and V is TRBV5-1; D is unresolved. CDR1 and CDR2 (germline): SGHRS, YFSETQ. The CDR3 has 13 residues. The V end lost 3 bases, the J end lost 3 bases, and 9 bases lay between the germline ends. The CDR3 DNA is TGCGCCAGCAGCTCCAACGGGGACACTGAAGCTTTCTTT. Translating it yields CASSSNGDTEAFF. The full variable domain, with the rest looked up from reference TRBV5-1 and TRBJ1-1, is KAGVTQTPRYLIKTRGQQVTLSCSPISGHRSVSWYQQTPGQGLQFLFEYFSETQRNKGNFPGRFSGRQFSNSRSEMNVSTLELGDSALYLCASSSNGDTEAFFGQGTRLTVV.

This chain connects TRBV7-7 to TRBJ2-1; 12 bases align to TRBD1. CDR3 length: 14 residues. Germline V lookup: CDR1 SSHAT, CDR2 FNYEAQ (reference sequence). The V gene end was trimmed by 5 bases and the J gene end by 7 bases; junction bases not matched to a gene: 3. In DNA form, the CDR3 reads TGTGCCAGCAGCGCGGGACAGGGGGCGAATGAGCAGTTCTTC. It translates to CASSAGQGANEQFF.

V gene TRBV28 combines with J gene TRBJ2-1; 7 nucleotides line up with TRBD2. J was trimmed by 2 bases and V by 7 bases; bases with no gene match: 5. Per the germline V gene, CDR1 is MDHEN and CDR2 is SYDVKM. CDR3 length: 14 amino acids. The CDR3 protein is CASKESGAYNEQFF. CDR3 nucleotide sequence: TGTGCCAGCAAGGAGAGCGGGGCCTACAATGAGCAGTTCTTC. Combining the CDR3 with reference TRBV28 and TRBJ2-1 gives the whole variable domain DVKVTQSSRYLVKRTGEKVFLECVQDMDHENMFWYRQDPGLGLRLIYFSYDVKMKEKGDIPEGYSVSREKKERFSLILESASTNQTSMYLCASKESGAYNEQFFGPGTRLTVL.

The rearrangement uses TRBV7-9 and TRBJ2-7, with TRBD2 matching over 13 bases. Germline V gene data show CDR1 as SEHNR and CDR2 as FQNEAQ (reference sequence). CDR3 length equals 16 residues. J lost 7 bases, V lost 4 bases, and 10 bases had no gene match. The CDR3 bases are TGTGCCAGCAGCTCACCAACTAGCGGGAGGGCCGGGGAGCAGTACTTC. This translates into CASSSPTSGRAGEQYF.

V is TRBV29-1 and J is TRBJ2-7; possibly TRBD1 for D (6 bases). Germline CDR1 is SQVTM and CDR2 is ANQGSEA. V dropped 4 bases and J dropped 5 bases, with 12 bases sitting between them. The CDR3 has 12 residues. CDR3 sequence reads: CSVARGFDEQYF. The CDR3 region has the DNA TGCAGCGTTGCCAGGGGATTCGACGAGCAGTACTTC.